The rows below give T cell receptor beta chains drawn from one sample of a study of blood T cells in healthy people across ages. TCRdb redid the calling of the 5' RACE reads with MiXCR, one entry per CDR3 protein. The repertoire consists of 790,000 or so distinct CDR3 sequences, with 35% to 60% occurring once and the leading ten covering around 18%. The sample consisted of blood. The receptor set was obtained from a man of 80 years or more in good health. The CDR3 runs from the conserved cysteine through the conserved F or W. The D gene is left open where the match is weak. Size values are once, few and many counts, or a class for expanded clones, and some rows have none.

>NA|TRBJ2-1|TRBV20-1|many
CSTSPLGGFKGQFF
TGCAGTACCTCCCCGCTGGGGGGTTTCAAGGGGCAGTTCTTC
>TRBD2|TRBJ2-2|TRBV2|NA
CASSELAGDTGELFF
TGTGCCAGCAGTGAATTAGCGGGAGACACCGGGGAGCTGTTTTTT
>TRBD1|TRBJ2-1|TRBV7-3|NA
CASSPGGQGAYNEQFF
TGTGCCAGCAGCCCCGGCGGGCAGGGGGCCTACAATGAGCAGTTCTTC
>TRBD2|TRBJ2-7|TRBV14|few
CASSHNGDYLMYEQYF
TGTGCCAGCAGCCATAACGGGGACTACCTTATGTACGAGCAGTACTTC
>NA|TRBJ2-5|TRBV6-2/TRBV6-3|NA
CASRYPGGTQYF
TGTGCCAGCAGGTACCCCGGGGGGACCCAGTACTTC
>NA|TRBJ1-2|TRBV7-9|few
CASSLGPQVNGNYGYTF
TGTGCCAGCAGCTTAGGGCCACAGGTGAATGGGAACTATGGCTACACCTTC
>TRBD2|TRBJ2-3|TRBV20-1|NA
CSASRGGPSGTQYF
TGCAGTGCTAGCCGGGGGGGGCCGAGTGGTACGCAGTATTTT
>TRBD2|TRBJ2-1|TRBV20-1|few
CSARLLAGTNNEQFF
TGCAGTGCTAGACTACTAGCGGGAACCAACAATGAGCAGTTCTTC
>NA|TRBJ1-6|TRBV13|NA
CASSLDNGKGSPLHF
TGTGCCAGCAGCTTAGACAACGGGAAGGGTTCACCCCTCCACTTT
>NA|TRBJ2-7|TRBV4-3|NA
CASSRLGALSYEQYF
TGCGCCAGCAGCCGCTTAGGGGCGCTTTCCTACGAGCAGTACTTC
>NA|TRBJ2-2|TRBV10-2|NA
CASGSDPRVGRELFF
TGCGCCAGTGGATCGGACCCCCGAGTCGGCAGGGAGCTGTTTTTT
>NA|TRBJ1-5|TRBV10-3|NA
CAISESVGQPQHF
TGTGCCATCAGTGAGTCAGTTGGTCAGCCCCAGCATTTT
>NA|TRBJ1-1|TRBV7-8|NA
CASSFQRASNTEAFF
TGTGCCAGCAGCTTCCAACGGGCCTCGAACACTGAAGCTTTCTTT
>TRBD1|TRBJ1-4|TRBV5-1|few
CASSTQGRGLNEKLFF
TGCGCCAGCAGCACACAGGGGCGGGGACTTAATGAAAAACTGTTTTTT
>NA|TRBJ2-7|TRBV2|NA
CASSGSGAGEQYF
TGTGCCAGCAGTGGAAGTGGGGCTGGAGAGCAGTACTTC
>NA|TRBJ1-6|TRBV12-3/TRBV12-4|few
CASRISGNSPLHF
TGTGCCAGCAGAATATCAGGGAATTCACCCCTCCACTTT
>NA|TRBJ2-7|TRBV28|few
CASSPAGVAYEQYF
TGTGCCAGCAGTCCTGCCGGGGTAGCGTACGAGCAGTACTTC
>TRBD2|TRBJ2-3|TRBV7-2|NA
CASSLEGPSGADTQYF
TGTGCCAGCAGCTTAGAGGGGCCTAGCGGGGCAGATACGCAGTATTTT
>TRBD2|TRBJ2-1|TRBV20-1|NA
CSARDPSQASGRYNEQFF
TGCAGTGCTAGAGACCCTTCTCAAGCTAGCGGGAGGTACAATGAGCAGTTCTTC
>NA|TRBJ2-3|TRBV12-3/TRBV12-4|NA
CASSQGDSDTDTQYF
TGTGCCAGCAGTCAAGGGGATTCAGACACAGATACGCAGTATTTT
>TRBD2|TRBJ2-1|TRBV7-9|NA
CASSLASGLNEQFF
TGTGCCAGCAGCTTAGCTAGCGGGCTAAATGAGCAGTTCTTC
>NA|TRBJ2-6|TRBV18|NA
CASSPQPNSGANVLTF
TGTGCCAGCTCACCACAACCGAACTCTGGGGCCAACGTCCTGACTTTC
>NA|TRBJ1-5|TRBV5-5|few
CASSLFSGNQPQHF
TGTGCCAGCAGCCTCTTTTCGGGGAATCAGCCCCAGCATTTT
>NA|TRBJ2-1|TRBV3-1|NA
CASSQDAAGREQFF
TGTGCCAGCAGCCAAGACGCGGCGGGACGTGAGCAGTTCTTC
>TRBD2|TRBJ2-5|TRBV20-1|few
CSASGAGGPETQYF
TGCAGTGCTAGCGGCGCGGGAGGGCCAGAGACCCAGTACTTC
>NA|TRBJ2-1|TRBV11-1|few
CASSLLESSYNEQFF
TGTGCCAGCAGCCTTCTTGAAAGCTCCTACAATGAGCAGTTCTTC
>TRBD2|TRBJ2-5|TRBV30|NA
CAWSETSGRETQYF
TGTGCCTGGAGTGAAACTAGCGGGAGAGAGACCCAGTACTTC
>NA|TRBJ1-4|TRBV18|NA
CASSTSTENNEKLFF
TGTGCCAGCTCCACTTCGACGGAGAATAATGAAAAACTGTTTTTT
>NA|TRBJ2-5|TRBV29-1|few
CSVTRGETQYF
TGCAGCGTTACCCGTGGGGAGACCCAGTACTTC
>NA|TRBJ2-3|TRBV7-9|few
CASSHPGRTDTQYF
TGTGCCAGCAGCCACCCCGGACGCACAGATACGCAGTATTTT
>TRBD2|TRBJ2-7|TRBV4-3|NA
CASSQDATSGSSYEQYF
TGCGCCAGCAGCCAAGACGCGACTAGCGGGAGCTCCTACGAGCAGTACTTC
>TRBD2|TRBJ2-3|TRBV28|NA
CASTAGVDTQYF
TGTGCCAGCACAGCGGGAGTGGATACGCAGTATTTT
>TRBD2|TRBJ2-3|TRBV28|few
CASSFILAGSTDTQYF
TGTGCCAGCAGTTTCATACTAGCGGGATCCACAGATACGCAGTATTTT
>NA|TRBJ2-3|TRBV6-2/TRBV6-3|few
CASCRGRTFSSTDTQYF
TGTGCCAGCTGTCGAGGGAGGACCTTCTCCTCCACAGATACGCAGTATTTT
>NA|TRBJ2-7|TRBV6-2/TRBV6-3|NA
CASSQPGGEQYF
TGTGCCAGCAGTCAGCCTGGGGGCGAGCAGTACTTC
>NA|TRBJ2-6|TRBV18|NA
CASSRPGGSIVYGANVLTF
TGTGCCAGCTCACGCCCAGGTGGAAGTATCGTATATGGGGCCAACGTCCTGACTTTC
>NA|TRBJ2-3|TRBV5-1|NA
CASSLKTVGEVDTRYF
TGCGCCAGCAGCTTGAAGACAGTGGGAGAGGTAGATACGCGGTATTTT
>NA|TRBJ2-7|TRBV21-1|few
CASSAEDRGAYEQYF
TGTGCCAGCAGCGCGGAGGACAGGGGGGCATACGAGCAGTACTTC
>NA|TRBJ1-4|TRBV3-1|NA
CASSQNGRFEKLFF
TGTGCCAGCAGCCAGAACGGACGGTTTGAAAAACTGTTTTTT
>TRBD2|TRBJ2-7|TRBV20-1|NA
CSAGAGLAGVEQYF
TGCAGTGCCGGGGCGGGACTAGCGGGAGTGGAGCAGTACTTC
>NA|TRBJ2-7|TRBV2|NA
CASYRSLYEQYF
TGTGCCTCTTACCGGTCTCTCTACGAGCAGTACTTC
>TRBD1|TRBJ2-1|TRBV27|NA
CASSRVRTGNNEQFF
TGTGCCAGCAGTAGGGTAAGGACAGGGAACAATGAGCAGTTCTTC
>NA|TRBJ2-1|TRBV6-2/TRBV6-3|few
CASSTSSYNEQFF
TGTGCCAGCAGTACGAGCTCCTACAATGAGCAGTTCTTC
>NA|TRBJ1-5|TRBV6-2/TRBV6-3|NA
CASSLGGWGQPQHF
TGTGCCAGCAGTTTGGGGGGTTGGGGTCAGCCCCAGCATTTT
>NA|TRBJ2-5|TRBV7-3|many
CASSLTAGKTQYF
TGTGCCAGCAGCTTAACCGCAGGAAAGACCCAGTACTTC
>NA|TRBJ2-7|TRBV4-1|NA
CASSTMVNEQYF
TGCGCCAGCAGCACAATGGTTAACGAGCAGTACTTC
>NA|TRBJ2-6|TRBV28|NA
CASSLETLSGANVLTF
TGTGCCAGCAGTTTAGAGACCTTGTCTGGGGCCAACGTCCTGACTTTC
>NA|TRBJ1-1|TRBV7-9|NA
CASSFIPDGEAFF
TGTGCCAGCAGCTTCATTCCAGACGGTGAAGCTTTCTTT
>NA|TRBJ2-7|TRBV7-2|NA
CASSLRQPYEQYF
TGTGCCAGCAGCTTACGACAACCCTACGAGCAGTACTTC
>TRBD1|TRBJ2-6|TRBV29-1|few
CSVPGQGVTGANVLTF
TGCAGCGTGCCGGGACAGGGGGTAACTGGGGCCAACGTCCTGACTTTC
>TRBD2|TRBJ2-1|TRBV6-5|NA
CASSRASGGRGEQFF
TGTGCCAGCAGTCGTGCTAGCGGGGGACGGGGTGAGCAGTTCTTC
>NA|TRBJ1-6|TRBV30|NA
CASESQGRNSPLHF
TGTGCCTCCGAAAGTCAGGGACGAAATTCACCCCTCCACTTT
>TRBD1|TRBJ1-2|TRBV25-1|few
CASSAPGQLYGYTF
TGTGCCAGCAGTGCACCGGGACAGCTTTATGGCTACACCTTC
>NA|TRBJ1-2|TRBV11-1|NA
CASSRDTDNYGYTF
TGTGCCAGCAGCCGGGACACCGACAACTATGGCTACACCTTC
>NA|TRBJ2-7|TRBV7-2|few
CASRLTGGGYEQYF
TGTGCCAGCAGGCTTACAGGGGGGGGCTACGAGCAGTACTTC